This T cell receptor beta chain came from a study of identical twins' blood T cells. TCRdb itself ran the 5' RACE reads through MiXCR, one entry per CDR3 protein. The profile shows 400,000 or so distinct CDR3 sequences, about 28% of them singletons. At least ten counts were recorded for this clonotype. This receptor was taken from a woman aged 18-50 years in good health. Sequenced input: PBMCs.

The CDR3 bases are TGCGCCAGCAGTGAGTCAAGTAGGGGGGCCGTAAAGACCCAGTACTTC. Amino acids: CASSESSRGAVKTQYF. J is TRBJ2-5 and V is TRBV10-2; D could derive from TRBD1 or TRBD2 (6 bases each). Germline CDR1 reads WSHSY; CDR2 reads SAAADI. The CDR3 has 16 residues. V was cut by 0 bases and J by 6 bases, with 17 bases left in between.